A single sample is the source of the 5 T cell receptor beta chains below, sequenced in a study of identical twins (TCRdb year 2016). The method was 5' RACE. For sequencing, an Illumina HiSeq 2000 was employed. TCRdb reworked the public reads: Q25 trimming with fastp, MiXCR clone assembly, productive beta chains retained. Rows with a matching CDR3 protein are joined into one entry that keeps the most common DNA and genes. Recorded for this sample are roughly 770,000 distinct CDR3 sequences; 15% to 20% of them occurred a single time. Around 13% of the sample is taken by the ten largest. These records were also assigned to another study, of T cells expressing NK-cell markers.

The specimen was PBMCs. These receptor sequences come from a woman aged 18-30 years in good health.

This clonotype was picked up a small number of times. This chain connects TRBV12-3 or TRBV12-4 to TRBJ2-3, with D hard to call. This CDR3 comprises 17 residues. Trimming cost V 1 base and J 0 bases, with 14 bases left between them. The CDR3 loop reads CASSLVLFQTSTDTQYF. The CDR3 nucleotides are TGTGCCAGCAGTTTAGTTTTGTTCCAGACCAGCACAGATACGCAGTATTTT.

This clonotype was observed a handful of times. The chain has TRBV2 and TRBJ1-5, with D possibly being TRBD1 (6 bases). The V end was cut by 7 bases, the J end by 0 bases, with 13 bases between. Germline-derived CDR1 and CDR2 are SNHLY and FYNNEI. The CDR3 spans 15 residues. The CDR3 here is CASKGRGLSNQPQHF. The CDR3 region has the DNA TGTGCCAGCAAGGGCAGGGGACTTAGCAATCAGCCCCAGCATTTT.

This clonotype has more than one count but fewer than ten. The chain employs TRBV20-1 and TRBJ2-1; D is undetermined. V lost 0 bases and J 9 bases, leaving 9 bases between the germline ends. In germline, CDR1 is DFQATT, CDR2 SNEGSKA (reference sequence). The CDR3 has 12 amino acids. CDR3 nucleotides: TGCAGTGCTAGAGATTGGTTTGGTGAGCAGTTCTTC. Translated, it gives CSARDWFGEQFF.

V is TRBV10-3 and J is TRBJ2-1; D not certain. Germline V lookup: CDR1 ENHRY, CDR2 SYGVKD. With 0 bases removed from V and 8 bases from J, the gap between germline ends came to 11 bases. The CDR3 runs 14 residues. CDR3 in amino acids: CAISESVGIDEQFF. CDR3 DNA sequence: TGTGCCATCAGTGAGTCAGTAGGGATTGATGAGCAGTTCTTC.

The J gene is TRBJ2-7, the V gene TRBV12-3 or TRBV12-4; D might be TRBD2 (6 bases). The CDR3 length is 17 residues. Trimming took 1 base from V and 1 from J, leaving 17 bases between them. CDR3 protein: CASSLGRWRGDSYEQYF. The CDR3 coding sequence is TGTGCCAGCAGTTTAGGGCGGTGGCGGGGAGATTCCTACGAGCAGTACTTC.